This TCR beta chain came from a study of cytomegalovirus exposure and HLA in healthy donors. There are 13 residues in the CDR3. V dropped 4 bases and J dropped 2; count of bases not matched to a gene: 2. The germline gives CDR1 MNHEY, CDR2 SVGAGI. The PCR had 60 Vbeta and 13 Jbeta primers. Data came from immunoSEQ multiplex PCR; TCRdb stores just in-frame clones and leaves some out. The sample comprises under 110,000 clones, around three quarters of which are singletons, and under 6.5% rests with the top ten. Sequenced material: PBMCs. This TCR came from a woman between 50 and 59 years old in good health and CMV-seropositive. The chain is built from TRBV6-5 and TRBJ2-7; TRBD1 agrees at 7 bases. As DNA, the CDR3 is TGTGCCAGCAGTTTCACAGGGGCCTACGAGCAGTACTTC. Protein product: CASSFTGAYEQYF.